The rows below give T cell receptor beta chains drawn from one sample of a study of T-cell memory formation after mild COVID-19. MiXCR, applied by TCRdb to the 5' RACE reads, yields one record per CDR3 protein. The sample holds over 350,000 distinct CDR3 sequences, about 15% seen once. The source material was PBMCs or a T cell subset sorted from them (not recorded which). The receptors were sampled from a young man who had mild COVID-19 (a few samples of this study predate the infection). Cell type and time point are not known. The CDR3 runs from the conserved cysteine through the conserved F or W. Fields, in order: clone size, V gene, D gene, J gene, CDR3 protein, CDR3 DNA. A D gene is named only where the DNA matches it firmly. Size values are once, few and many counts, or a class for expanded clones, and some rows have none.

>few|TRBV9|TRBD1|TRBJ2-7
CASSVGTGSFYEQYF
TGTGCCAGCAGCGTAGGGACAGGGTCGTTCTACGAGCAGTACTTC
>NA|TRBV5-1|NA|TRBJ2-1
CASSLAGGSGNEQFF
TGCGCCAGCAGCTTGGCGGGGGGCTCTGGCAATGAGCAGTTCTTC
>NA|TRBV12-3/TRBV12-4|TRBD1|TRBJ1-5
CASRPGQVFQPQHF
TGTGCCAGCAGGCCGGGACAGGTTTTTCAGCCCCAGCATTTT
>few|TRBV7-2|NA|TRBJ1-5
CASSLLAVGNQPQHF
TGTGCCAGCAGCTTACTCGCAGTAGGCAATCAGCCCCAGCATTTT
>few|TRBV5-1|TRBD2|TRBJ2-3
CASSLARGGGASTDTQYF
TGCGCCAGCAGCTTGGCCCGTGGCGGGGGGGCTAGCACAGATACGCAGTATTTT
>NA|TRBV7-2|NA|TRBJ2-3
CASSHRFNTQYF
TGTGCCAGCAGCCACCGTTTTAATACGCAGTATTTT
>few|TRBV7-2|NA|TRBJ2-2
CASSLDSITGELFF
TGTGCCAGCAGCTTAGACTCGATCACCGGGGAGCTGTTTTTT
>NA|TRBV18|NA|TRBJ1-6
CASSVRPVGDSPLHF
TGTGCCAGCTCCGTGCGGCCAGTCGGCGATTCACCCCTCCACTTT
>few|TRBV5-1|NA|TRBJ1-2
CASSRWYGNPYGYTF
TGCGCCAGCAGTCGTTGGTACGGGAACCCCTATGGCTACACCTTC
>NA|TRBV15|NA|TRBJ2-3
CATEGWGGAGRSQYF
TGTGCCACCGAGGGGTGGGGGGGCGCAGGACGATCGCAGTATTTT
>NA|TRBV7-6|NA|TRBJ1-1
CASSRQVDTEAFF
TGTGCCAGCAGCCGCCAGGTGGACACTGAAGCTTTCTTT
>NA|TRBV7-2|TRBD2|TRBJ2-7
CASSYYRISGGYEQYF
TGTGCCAGCAGCTACTACAGGATTAGCGGGGGCTACGAGCAGTACTTC
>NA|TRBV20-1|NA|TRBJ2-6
CSARATSGVGFVSGANVLTF
TGCAGTGCTAGAGCCACATCCGGGGTGGGATTCGTCTCTGGGGCCAACGTCCTGACTTTC
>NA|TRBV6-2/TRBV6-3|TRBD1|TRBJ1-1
CASKTGGYTEAFF
TGTGCCAGCAAAACAGGGGGCTATACTGAAGCTTTCTTT
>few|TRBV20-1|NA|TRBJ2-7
CSARGGGYEQYF
TGCAGTGCTAGAGGGGGAGGTTACGAGCAGTACTTC
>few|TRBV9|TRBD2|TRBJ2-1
CASSLSPTGLAGAEQFF
TGTGCCAGCAGCCTCAGCCCCACCGGACTAGCGGGCGCTGAGCAGTTCTTC
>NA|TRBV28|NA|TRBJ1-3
CASSLGTHGNTIYF
TGTGCCAGCAGTTTAGGGACGCATGGAAACACCATATATTTT
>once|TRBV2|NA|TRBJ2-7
CASSEARQGSYEQYF
TGTGCCAGCAGTGAAGCGCGGCAGGGGTCCTACGAGCAGTACTTC
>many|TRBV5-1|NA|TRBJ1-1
CASSLGDHLNTEAFF
TGCGCCAGCAGCTTGGGGGACCATTTGAACACTGAAGCTTTCTTT
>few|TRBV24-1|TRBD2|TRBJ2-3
CATSDKTSGGALDTQYF
TGTGCCACCAGTGACAAGACTAGCGGGGGGGCCTTAGATACGCAGTATTTT
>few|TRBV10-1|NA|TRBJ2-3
CASSEGTAGTDTQYF
TGCGCCAGCAGTGAGGGAACAGCAGGGACAGATACGCAGTATTTT
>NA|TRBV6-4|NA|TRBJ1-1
CASSDSGQTGEAFF
TGTGCCAGCAGTGACTCGGGGCAGACCGGTGAAGCTTTCTTT
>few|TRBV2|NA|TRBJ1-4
CASSPTTNEKLFF
TGTGCCAGCAGTCCCACAACTAATGAAAAACTGTTTTTT
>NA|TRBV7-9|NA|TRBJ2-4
CASRSLAKNIQYF
TGTGCCAGCAGATCCTTAGCCAAAAACATTCAGTACTTC
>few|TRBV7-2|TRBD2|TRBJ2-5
CASSLGGTTETQYF
TGTGCCAGCAGCTTAGGAGGGACTACAGAGACCCAGTACTTC
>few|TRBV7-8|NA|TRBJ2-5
CASSDRGRGHRETQYF
TGTGCCAGCAGCGACCGCGGCCGAGGTCATAGGGAGACCCAGTACTTC
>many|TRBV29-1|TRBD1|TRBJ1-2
CSVGQGGGYTF
TGCAGCGTGGGACAGGGAGGCGGCTACACCTTC
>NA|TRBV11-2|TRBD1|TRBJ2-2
CASSFVTGGFGELFF
TGTGCCAGCAGCTTTGTAACAGGGGGCTTCGGGGAGCTGTTTTTT
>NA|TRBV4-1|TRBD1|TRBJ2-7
CASSQNRGLSYEQYF
TGCGCCAGCAGCCAGAACAGGGGGCTCTCCTACGAGCAGTACTTC
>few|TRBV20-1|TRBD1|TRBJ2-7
CSAATGGRSYEQYF
TGCAGTGCTGCAACAGGGGGCCGATCCTACGAGCAGTACTTC
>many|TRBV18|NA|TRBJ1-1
CASSLLAGGPWNTEAFF
TGTGCCAGCTCACTCCTCGCCGGGGGCCCATGGAACACTGAAGCTTTCTTT
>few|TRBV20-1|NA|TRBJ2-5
CSPGTGYAKQETQYF
TGCAGTCCAGGCACAGGATACGCCAAGCAAGAGACCCAGTACTTC
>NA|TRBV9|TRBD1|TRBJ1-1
CASSPKGGQGEAFF
TGTGCCAGCAGCCCGAAGGGGGGACAGGGAGAAGCTTTCTTT
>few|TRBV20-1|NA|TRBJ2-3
CSARRLAIADTQYF
TGCAGTGCTAGAAGACTCGCTATCGCAGATACGCAGTATTTT
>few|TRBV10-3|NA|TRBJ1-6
CAISESARSSYNSPLHF
TGTGCCATCAGTGAGTCAGCACGGAGCTCCTATAATTCACCCCTCCACTTT
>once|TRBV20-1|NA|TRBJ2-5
CSARDPTQETQYF
TGCAGTGCTAGAGATCCAACCCAAGAGACCCAGTACTTC
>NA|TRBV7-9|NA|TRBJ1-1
CASSLAVGGNTEAFF
TGTGCCAGCAGCTTAGCGGTGGGAGGGAACACTGAAGCTTTCTTT
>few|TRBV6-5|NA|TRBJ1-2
CASSYSGAGVYGYTF
TGTGCCAGCAGTTACTCGGGGGCGGGGGTCTATGGCTACACCTTC
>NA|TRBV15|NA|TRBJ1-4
CATSRARGDQKLFF
TGTGCCACCAGCAGAGCTAGAGGGGACCAAAAACTGTTTTTT
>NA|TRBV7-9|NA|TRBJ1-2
CASSLDSWGGYTF
TGTGCCAGCAGCTTAGACAGCTGGGGTGGCTACACCTTC
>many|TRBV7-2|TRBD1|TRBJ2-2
CASSLVGGTGTGELFF
TGTGCCAGCAGCTTAGTTGGCGGGACAGGCACCGGGGAGCTGTTTTTT